This TCR beta chain was recovered during a study of OX40 agonist ivuxolimab in advanced cancers. Comments on this clone: Its antigen is currently unknown.

Trimming removed 0 bases from V and 0 bases from J, with 6 bases in between. Germline CDR1 and CDR2: MNHNY and SVGAGI (reference sequence). The length of the CDR3 is 14 residues. Profiled with immunoSEQ multiplex PCR; TCRdb holds only in-frame clones, not every one. The data show some 76,000 clones, about 89% seen once. Study-level findings and limits: On average, a greater number of expanded clones characterised CD8+ T cells relative to CD4+.

This material consisted of CD4+ or CD8+ T cells sorted from blood, taken in a trial of the OX40 agonist ivuxolimab. The genes are TRBV6-6 and TRBJ2-7; D unclear. The sequence derives from an adult with an advanced solid tumor such as melanoma, head and neck, liver or kidney cancer. The CDR3 protein is CASSYSYSSYEQYF. CDR3 nucleotides: TGTGCCAGCAGTTACTCGTACAGCTCCTACGAGCAGTACTTC.